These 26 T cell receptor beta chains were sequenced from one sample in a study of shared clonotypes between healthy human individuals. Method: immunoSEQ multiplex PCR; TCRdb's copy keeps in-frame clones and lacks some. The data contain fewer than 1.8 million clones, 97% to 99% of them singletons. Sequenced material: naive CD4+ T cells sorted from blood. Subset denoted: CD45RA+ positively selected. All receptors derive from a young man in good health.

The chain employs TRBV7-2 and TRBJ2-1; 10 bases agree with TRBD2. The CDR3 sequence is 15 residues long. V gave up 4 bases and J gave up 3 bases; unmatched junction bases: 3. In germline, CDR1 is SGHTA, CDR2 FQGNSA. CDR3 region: CASSYRTSGYNEQFF. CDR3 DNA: TGTGCCAGCAGCTACAGGACTAGCGGCTACAATGAGCAGTTCTTC.

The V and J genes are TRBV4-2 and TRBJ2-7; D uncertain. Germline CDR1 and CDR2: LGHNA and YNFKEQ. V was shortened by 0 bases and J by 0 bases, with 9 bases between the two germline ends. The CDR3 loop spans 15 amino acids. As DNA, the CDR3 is TGTGCCAGCAGCCAAGAACCCTTGCGCTCCTACGAGCAGTACTTC. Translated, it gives CASSQEPLRSYEQYF.

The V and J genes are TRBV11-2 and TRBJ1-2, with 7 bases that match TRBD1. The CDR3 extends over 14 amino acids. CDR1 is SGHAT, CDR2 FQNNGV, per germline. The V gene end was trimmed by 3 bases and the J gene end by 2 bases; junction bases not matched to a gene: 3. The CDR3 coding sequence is TGTGCCAGCAGCTTGAAGACAGGGAACTATGGCTACACCTTC. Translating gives CASSLKTGNYGYTF.

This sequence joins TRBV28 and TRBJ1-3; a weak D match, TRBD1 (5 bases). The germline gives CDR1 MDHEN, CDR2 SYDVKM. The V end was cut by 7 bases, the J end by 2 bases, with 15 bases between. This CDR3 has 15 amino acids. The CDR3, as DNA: TGTGCCAGCACTTCACGGGGGAAAGCTGGAAACACCATATATTTT. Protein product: CASTSRGKAGNTIYF.

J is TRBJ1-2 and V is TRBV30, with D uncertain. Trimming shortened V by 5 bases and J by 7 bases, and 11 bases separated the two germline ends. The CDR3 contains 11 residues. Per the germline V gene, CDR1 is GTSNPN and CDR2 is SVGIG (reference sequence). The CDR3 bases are TGTGCCTGGTCAAAGGGTTCTGGCTACACCTTC. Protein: CAWSKGSGYTF.

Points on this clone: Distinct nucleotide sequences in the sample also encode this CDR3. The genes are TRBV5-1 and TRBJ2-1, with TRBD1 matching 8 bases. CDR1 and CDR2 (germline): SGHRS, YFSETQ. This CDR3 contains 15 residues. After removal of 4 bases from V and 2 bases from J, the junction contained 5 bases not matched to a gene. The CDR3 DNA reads TGCGCCAGCAGCCCCGGGACAGGAGCCTACAATGAGCAGTTCTTC. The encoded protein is CASSPGTGAYNEQFF.

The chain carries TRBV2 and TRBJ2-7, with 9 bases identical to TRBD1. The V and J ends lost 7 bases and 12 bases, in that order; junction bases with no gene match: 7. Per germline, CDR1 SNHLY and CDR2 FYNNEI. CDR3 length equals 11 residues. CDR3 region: CASNTGGSWYF. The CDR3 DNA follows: TGTGCCAGCAACACAGGGGGCTCTTGGTACTTC.

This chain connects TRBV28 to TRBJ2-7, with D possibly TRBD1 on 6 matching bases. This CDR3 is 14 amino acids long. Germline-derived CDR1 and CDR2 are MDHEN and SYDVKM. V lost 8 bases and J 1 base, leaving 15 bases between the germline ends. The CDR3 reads CASEKGVWSYEQYF. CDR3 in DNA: TGTGCCAGCGAGAAGGGGGTATGGTCCTACGAGCAGTACTTC.

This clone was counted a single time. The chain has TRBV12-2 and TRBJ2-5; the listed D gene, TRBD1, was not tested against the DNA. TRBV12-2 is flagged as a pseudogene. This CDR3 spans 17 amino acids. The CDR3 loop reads CASRLTYRGLASGTQYF. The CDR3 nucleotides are TGTGCAAGTCGCTTAACGTACAGGGGGCTAGCGTCGGGGACCCAGTACTTC.

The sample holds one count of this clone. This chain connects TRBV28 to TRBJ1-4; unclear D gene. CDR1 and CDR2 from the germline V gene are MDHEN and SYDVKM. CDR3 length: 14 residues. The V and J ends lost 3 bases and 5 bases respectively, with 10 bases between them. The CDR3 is CASSFWEGNEKLFF. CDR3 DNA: TGTGCCAGCAGTTTTTGGGAAGGGAATGAAAAACTGTTTTTT.

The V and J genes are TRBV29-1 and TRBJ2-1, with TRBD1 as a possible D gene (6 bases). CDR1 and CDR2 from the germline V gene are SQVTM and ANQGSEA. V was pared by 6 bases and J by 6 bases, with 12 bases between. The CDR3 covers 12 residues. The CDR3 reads CSVQDRFNEQFF. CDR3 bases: TGCAGCGTACAGGACAGATTCAATGAGCAGTTCTTC.

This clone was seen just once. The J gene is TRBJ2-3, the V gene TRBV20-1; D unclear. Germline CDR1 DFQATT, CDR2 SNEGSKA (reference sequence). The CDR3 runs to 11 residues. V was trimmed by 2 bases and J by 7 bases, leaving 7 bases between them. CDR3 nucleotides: TGCAGTGCTAGACTGGTGAATACGCAGTATTTT. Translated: CSARLVNTQYF.

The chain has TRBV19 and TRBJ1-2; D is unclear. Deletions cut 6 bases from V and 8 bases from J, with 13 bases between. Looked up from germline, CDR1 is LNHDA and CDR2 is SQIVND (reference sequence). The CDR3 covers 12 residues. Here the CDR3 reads CASSRAGDGYTF. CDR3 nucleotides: TGTGCCAGTAGCCGGGCGGGCGACGGCTACACCTTC.

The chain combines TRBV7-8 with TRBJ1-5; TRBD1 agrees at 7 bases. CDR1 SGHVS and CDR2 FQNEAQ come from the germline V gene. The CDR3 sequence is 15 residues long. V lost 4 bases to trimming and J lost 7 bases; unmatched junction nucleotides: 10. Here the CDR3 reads CASSSRSGGYQPQHF. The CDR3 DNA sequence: TGTGCCAGCAGCTCGAGGTCAGGGGGTTACCAGCCCCAGCATTTT.

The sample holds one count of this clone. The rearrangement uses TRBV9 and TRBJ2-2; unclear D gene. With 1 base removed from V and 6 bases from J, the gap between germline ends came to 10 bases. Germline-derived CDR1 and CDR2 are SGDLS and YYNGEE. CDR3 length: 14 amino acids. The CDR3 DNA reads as TGTGCCAGCAGCGTACGCTATAGCCCCGGGGAGCTGTTTTTT. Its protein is CASSVRYSPGELFF.

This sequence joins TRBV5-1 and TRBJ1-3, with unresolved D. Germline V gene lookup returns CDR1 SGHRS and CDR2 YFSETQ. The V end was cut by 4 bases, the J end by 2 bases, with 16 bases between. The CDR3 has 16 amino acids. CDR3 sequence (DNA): TGCGCCAGCAGCCCGAACCCTAGATCTACTGGAAACACCATATATTTT. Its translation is CASSPNPRSTGNTIYF.

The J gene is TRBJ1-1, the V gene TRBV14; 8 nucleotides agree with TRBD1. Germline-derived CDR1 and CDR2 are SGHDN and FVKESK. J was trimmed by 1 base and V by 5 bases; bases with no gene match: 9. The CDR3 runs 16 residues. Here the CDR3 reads CASSYRTGLGNTEAFF. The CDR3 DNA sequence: TGTGCCAGCAGCTATAGGACAGGGTTGGGGAACACTGAAGCTTTCTTT.

CDR3 in amino acids: CASRAGTASPGTQYF. CDR3 sequence (DNA): TGTGCCAGCCGAGCCGGGACAGCTTCCCCAGGGACCCAGTACTTC. The chain links TRBV7-8 to TRBJ2-5; 7 nucleotides agree with TRBD1. The junction had 16 bases not matched to a gene; V was cut back by 8 bases and J by 7 bases. This CDR3 comprises 15 residues. CDR1 is SGHVS and CDR2 is FQNEAQ in the germline V gene.

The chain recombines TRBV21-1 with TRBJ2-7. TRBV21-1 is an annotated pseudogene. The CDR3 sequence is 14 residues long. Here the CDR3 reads CARRSGPKDDEQYF. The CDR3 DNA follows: TGTGCCAGAAGATCGGGGCCCAAGGACGACGAGCAGTACTTC.

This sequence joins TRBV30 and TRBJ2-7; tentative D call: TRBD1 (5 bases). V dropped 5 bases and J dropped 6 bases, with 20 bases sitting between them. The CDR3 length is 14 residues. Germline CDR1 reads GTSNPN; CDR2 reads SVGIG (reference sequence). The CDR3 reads CAWAEWAGPGEQYF. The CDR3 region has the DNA TGTGCCTGGGCCGAATGGGCAGGGCCAGGCGAGCAGTACTTC.

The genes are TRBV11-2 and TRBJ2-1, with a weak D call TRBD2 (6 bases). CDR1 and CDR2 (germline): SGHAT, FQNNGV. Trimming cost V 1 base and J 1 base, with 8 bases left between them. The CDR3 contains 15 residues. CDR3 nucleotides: TGTGCCAGCAGCTTAGGGGCGGGATCCTACAATGAGCAGTTCTTC. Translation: CASSLGAGSYNEQFF.

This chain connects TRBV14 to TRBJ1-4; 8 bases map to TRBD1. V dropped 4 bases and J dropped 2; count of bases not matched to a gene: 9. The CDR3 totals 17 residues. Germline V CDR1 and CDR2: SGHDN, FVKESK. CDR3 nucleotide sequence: TGTGCCAGCAGCCCCAGGGGCAGGGGGCTTACTAATGAAAAACTGTTTTTT. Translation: CASSPRGRGLTNEKLFF. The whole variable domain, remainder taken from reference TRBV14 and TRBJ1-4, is EAGVTQFPSHSVIEKGQTVTLRCDPISGHDNLYWYRRVMGKEIKFLLHFVKESKQDESGMPNNRFLAERTGGTYSTLKVQPAELEDSGVYFCASSPRGRGLTNEKLFFGSGTQLSVL.

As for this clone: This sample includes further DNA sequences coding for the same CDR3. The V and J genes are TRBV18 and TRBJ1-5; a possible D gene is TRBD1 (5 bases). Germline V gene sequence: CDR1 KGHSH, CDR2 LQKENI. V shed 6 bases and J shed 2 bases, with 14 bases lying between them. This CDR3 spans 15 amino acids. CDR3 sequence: CASSLGQGGNQPQHF. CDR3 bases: TGTGCCAGCTCCCTCGGGCAGGGAGGCAATCAGCCCCAGCATTTT.

Here the CDR3 reads CASSQDGQGVGEQYF. In nucleotides, the CDR3 is TGTGCCAGCAGCCAAGACGGACAGGGGGTGGGCGAGCAGTACTTC. The rearrangement uses TRBV11-2 and TRBJ2-7; TRBD1 aligns across 10 bases. V was pared by 5 bases and J by 6 bases, with 10 bases of the junction left unmatched. Per the germline V gene, CDR1 is SGHAT and CDR2 is FQNNGV. CDR3 length equals 15 residues.

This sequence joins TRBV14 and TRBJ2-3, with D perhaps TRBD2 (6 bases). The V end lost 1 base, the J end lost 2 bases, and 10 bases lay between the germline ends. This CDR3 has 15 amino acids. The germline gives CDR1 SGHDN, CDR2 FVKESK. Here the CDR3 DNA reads TGTGCCAGCAGCCAAGCGGGAGTTTTCACAGATACGCAGTATTTT. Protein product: CASSQAGVFTDTQYF.

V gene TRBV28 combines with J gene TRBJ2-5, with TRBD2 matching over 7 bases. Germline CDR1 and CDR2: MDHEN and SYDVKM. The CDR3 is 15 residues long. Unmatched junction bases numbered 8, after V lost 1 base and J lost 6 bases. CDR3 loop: CASSLSAGALKTQYF. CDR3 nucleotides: TGTGCCAGCAGTTTATCCGCGGGAGCGTTGAAGACCCAGTACTTC.